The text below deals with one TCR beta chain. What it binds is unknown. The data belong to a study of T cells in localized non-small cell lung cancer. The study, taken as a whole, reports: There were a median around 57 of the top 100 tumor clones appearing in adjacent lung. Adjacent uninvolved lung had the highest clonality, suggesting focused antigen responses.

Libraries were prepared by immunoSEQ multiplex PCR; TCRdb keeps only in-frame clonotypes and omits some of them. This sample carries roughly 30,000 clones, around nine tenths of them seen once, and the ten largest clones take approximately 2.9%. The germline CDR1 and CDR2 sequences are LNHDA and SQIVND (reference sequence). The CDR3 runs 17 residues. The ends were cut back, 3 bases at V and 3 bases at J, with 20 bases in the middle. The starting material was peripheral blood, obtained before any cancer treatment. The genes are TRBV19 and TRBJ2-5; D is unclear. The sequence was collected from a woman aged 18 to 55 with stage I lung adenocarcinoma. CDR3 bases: TGTGCCAGTAGTATTGGACGGTCCCCATCCCGCGAAGAGACCCAGTACTTC. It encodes CASSIGRSPSREETQYF.